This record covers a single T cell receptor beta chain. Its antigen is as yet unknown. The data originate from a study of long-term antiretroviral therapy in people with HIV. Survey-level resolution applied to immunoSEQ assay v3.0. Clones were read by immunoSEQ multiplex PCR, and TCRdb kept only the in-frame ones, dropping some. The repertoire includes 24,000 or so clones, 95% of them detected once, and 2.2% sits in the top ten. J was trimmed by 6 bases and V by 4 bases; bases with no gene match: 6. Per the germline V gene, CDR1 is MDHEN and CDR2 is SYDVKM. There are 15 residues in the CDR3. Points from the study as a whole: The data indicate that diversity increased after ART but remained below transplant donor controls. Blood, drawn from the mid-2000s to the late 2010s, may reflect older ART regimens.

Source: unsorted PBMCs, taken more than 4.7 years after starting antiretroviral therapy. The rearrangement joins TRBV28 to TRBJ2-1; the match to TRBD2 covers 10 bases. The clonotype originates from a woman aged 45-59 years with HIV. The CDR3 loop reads CASSSLAGAPNEQFF. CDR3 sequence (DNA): TGTGCCAGCAGTTCCCTAGCGGGAGCCCCCAATGAGCAGTTCTTC.